This T cell receptor (beta chain) was sequenced for a study of cytomegalovirus exposure and HLA in healthy donors. On the study more broadly: Caucasian-associated ancestry cluster membership applied to around 80% of some 400 genotyped donors. General study points: Certain sequence variants were highly shared and formed a cluster, and this cluster was likely a sequencing artifact. Several of the most significant clusters appeared, in a later analysis, to be linked to common viral pathogens.

PCR involved 60 Vbeta and 13 Jbeta primers. Libraries were prepared by immunoSEQ multiplex PCR; TCRdb keeps only in-frame clonotypes and omits some of them. The repertoire has 45,000 to 65,000 clones, about two thirds of them found once; the top ten carry around 22%. When sampled, the donors appeared nominally healthy, though they likely had unrecorded immune exposures. Deletions cut 10 bases from V and 0 bases from J, with 9 bases between. CDR3 length equals 13 residues. The V gene's germline CDR1 is SGHTA and CDR2 FQGTGA. Turning to this clone: As yet, its antigen is unknown.

The J gene is TRBJ2-2, the V gene TRBV7-3; the D gene is possibly TRBD1 (5 bases). The clonotype originates from a woman aged 50 to 60 in good health and CMV-seropositive. Sequencing was carried out using PBMCs. CDR3 DNA: TGTGCCACCGGACAACCGAACACCGGGGAGCTGTTTTTT. Translated, it gives CATGQPNTGELFF.